This section outlines one TCR beta chain sequence together with its context. Its antigen is still unknown. The CDR3 end is not reached by the read, which stops 3 residues before it; the germline J gene fills it in. The assay was immunoSEQ multiplex PCR, and TCRdb's table has in-frame clones only and misses some. Its listing shows 40,000 or so clones. This specimen belongs to a study of T cells in women clearing cervical HPV infection. As for the study in general: Case blood drawn at lesion detection; control blood after infection cleared.

Study observations and caveats: Cases carried less TRBV6-7 than controls: about 0.1% versus 0.15%. CIN3+ cases had significantly higher TCR richness than controls; evenness did not differ. Timing of associations relative to infection is unclear; T-cell subsets were not isolated.

Germline-derived CDR1 and CDR2 are GTSNPN and SVGIG (reference sequence). The CDR3 sequence is 13 residues long. The V and J ends lost 4 bases and 2 bases respectively, with 9 bases between them. The receptor was isolated from a woman aged 18 to 75 with a cervical HPV16 infection that either progressed to CIN3+ or cleared (not recorded which). The rearrangement links TRBV30 to TRBJ2-1; D might be TRBD2 (6 bases). Sequencing was performed on blood buffy coat. Partial CDR3 DNA: TGTGCCTGGACCCTAGCGCCCTACAATGAG. It codes for CAWTLAPYNE. From start to end, the CDR3 is CAWTLAPYNEQFF. The full variable domain, rest sourced from reference TRBV30 and TRBJ2-1, is SQTIHQWPATLVQPVGSPLSLECTVEGTSNPNLYWYRQAAGRGLQLLFYSVGIGQISSEVPQNLSASRPQDRQFILSSKKLLLSDSGFYLCAWTLAPYNEQFFGPGTRLTVL.